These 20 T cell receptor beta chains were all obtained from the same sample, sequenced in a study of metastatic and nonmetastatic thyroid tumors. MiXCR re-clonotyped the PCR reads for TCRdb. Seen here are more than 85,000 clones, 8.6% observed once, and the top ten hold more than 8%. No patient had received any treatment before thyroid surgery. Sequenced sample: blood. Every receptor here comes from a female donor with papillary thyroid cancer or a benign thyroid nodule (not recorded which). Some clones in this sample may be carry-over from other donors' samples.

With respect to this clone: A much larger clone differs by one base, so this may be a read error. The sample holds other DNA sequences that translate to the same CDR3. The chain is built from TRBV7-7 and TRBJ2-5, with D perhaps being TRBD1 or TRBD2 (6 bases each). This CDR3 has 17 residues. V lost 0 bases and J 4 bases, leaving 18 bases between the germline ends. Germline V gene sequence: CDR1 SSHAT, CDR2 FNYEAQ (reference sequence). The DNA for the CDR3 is TGTGCCAGCAGCTTAGCTCGGGGGCAGGGCGCGGGAGAGACCCAGTACTTC. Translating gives CASSLARGQGAGETQYF.

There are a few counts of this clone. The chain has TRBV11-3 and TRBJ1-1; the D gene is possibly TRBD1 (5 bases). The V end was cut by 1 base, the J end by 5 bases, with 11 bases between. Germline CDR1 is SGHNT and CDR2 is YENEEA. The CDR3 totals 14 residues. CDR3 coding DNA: TGTGCCAGCAGCTTAGCTGGGGGGGAAACTGAAGCTTTCTTT. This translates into CASSLAGGETEAFF.

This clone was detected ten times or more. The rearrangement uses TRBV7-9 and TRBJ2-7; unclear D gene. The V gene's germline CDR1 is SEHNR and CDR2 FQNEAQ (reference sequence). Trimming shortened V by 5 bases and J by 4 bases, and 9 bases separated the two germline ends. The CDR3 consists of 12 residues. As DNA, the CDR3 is TGTGCCAGCAGCGTAACACAATACGAGCAGTACTTC. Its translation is CASSVTQYEQYF.

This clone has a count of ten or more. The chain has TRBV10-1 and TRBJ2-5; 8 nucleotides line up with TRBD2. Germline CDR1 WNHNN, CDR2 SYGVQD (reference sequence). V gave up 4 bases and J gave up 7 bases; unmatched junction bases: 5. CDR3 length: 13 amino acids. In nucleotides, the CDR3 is TGCGCCAGCAGTGGGACTAGCTACGGGACCCAGTACTTC. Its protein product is CASSGTSYGTQYF.

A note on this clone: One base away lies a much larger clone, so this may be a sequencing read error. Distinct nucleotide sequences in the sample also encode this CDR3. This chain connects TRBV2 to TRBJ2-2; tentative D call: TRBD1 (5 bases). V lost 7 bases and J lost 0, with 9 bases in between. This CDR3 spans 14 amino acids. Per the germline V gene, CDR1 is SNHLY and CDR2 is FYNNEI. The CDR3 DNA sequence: TGTGCCAGCAAGACAGAGGCGAACACCGGGGAGCTGTTTTTT. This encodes CASKTEANTGELFF.

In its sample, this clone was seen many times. The CDR3 DNA reads as TGCAGTGCTAGAGGTCGGGATACTGAAGCTTTCTTT. Its protein product is CSARGRDTEAFF. The chain links TRBV20-1 to TRBJ1-1; D is unresolved. V dropped 1 base and J dropped 5 bases, with 8 bases sitting between them. Germline-derived CDR1 and CDR2 are DFQATT and SNEGSKA (reference sequence). This CDR3 comprises 12 residues.

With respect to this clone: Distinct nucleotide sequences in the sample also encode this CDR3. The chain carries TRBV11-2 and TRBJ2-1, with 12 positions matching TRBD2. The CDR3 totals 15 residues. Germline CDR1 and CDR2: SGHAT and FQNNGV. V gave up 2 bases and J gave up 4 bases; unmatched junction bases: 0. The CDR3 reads CASSLLAGGYNEQFF. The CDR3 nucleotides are TGTGCCAGCAGCTTACTAGCGGGGGGGTACAATGAGCAGTTCTTC.

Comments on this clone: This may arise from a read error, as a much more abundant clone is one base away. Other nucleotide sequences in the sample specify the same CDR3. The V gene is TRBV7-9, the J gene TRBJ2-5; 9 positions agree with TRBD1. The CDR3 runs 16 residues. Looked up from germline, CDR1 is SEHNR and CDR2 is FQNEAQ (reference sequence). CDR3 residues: CAGSLVGDRAQETQYF. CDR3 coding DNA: TGTGCCGGCAGCTTAGTAGGGGACAGGGCTCAAGAGACCCAGTACTTC. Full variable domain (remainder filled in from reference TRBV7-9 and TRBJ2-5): DTGVSQNPRHKITKRGQNVTFRCDPISEHNRLYWYRQTLGQGPEFLTYFQNEAQLEKSRLLSDRFSAERPKGSFSTLEIQRTEQGDSAMYLCAGSLVGDRAQETQYFGPGTRLLVL.

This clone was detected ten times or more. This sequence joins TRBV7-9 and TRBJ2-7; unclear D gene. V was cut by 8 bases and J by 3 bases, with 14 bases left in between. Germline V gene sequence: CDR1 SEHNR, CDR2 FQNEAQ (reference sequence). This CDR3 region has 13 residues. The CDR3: CASLPSSDYEQYF. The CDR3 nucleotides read TGTGCCAGCCTGCCTTCATCGGACTACGAGCAGTACTTC. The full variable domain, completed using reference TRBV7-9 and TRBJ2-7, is DTGVSQNPRHKITKRGQNVTFRCDPISEHNRLYWYRQTLGQGPEFLTYFQNEAQLEKSRLLSDRFSAERPKGSFSTLEIQRTEQGDSAMYLCASLPSSDYEQYFGPGTRLTVT.

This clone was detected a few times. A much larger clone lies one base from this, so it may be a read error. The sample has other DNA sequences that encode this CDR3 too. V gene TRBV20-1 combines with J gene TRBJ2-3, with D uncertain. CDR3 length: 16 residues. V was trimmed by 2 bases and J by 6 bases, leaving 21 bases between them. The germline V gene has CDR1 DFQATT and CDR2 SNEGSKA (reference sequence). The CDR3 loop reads CSARPAAHRIRDTQYF. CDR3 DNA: TGCAGTGCTAGACCTGCAGCCCACCGAATAAGGGATACGCAGTATTTT.

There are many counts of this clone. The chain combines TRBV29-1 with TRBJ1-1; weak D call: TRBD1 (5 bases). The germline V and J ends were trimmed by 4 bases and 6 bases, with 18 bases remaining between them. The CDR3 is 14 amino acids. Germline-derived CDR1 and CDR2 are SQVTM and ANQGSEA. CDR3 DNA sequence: TGCAGCGTTGTAGGGCACCGGGGGAGCCCTGAAGCTTTCTTT. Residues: CSVVGHRGSPEAFF.

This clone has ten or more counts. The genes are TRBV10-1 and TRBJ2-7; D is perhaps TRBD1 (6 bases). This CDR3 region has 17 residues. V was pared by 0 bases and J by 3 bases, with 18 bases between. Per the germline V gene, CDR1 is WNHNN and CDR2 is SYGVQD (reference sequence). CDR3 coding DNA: TGCGCCAGCAGTGAGTCGCCGGTAACAGGGAGCAACTACGAGCAGTACTTC. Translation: CASSESPVTGSNYEQYF.

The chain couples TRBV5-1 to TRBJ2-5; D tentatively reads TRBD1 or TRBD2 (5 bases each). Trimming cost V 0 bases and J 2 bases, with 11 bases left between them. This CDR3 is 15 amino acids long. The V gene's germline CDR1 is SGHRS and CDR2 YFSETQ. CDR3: CASSLGGGKQETQYF. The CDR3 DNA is TGCGCCAGCAGCTTGGGTGGGGGTAAGCAAGAGACCCAGTACTTC.

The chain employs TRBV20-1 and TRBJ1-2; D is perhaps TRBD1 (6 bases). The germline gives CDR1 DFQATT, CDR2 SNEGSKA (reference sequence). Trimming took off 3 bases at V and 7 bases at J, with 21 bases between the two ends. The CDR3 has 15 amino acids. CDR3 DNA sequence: TGCAGTGCTAGGTTCAGGGGAGGAGCTCGGCGTGGCTACACCTTC. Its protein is CSARFRGGARRGYTF.

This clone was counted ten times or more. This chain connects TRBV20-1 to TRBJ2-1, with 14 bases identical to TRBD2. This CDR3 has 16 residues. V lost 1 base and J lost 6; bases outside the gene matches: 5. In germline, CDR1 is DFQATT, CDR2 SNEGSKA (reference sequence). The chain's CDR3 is CSARGAGTSGGNEQFF. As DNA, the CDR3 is TGCAGTGCTAGAGGAGCCGGGACTAGCGGGGGCAATGAGCAGTTCTTC.

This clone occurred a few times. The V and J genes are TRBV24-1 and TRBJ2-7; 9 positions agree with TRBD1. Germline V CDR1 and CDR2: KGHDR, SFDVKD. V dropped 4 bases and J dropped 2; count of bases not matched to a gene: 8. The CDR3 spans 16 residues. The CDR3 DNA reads TGTGCCACCAGTGAGATAACCGGGACAGGGACCTACGAGCAGTACTTC. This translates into CATSEITGTGTYEQYF.

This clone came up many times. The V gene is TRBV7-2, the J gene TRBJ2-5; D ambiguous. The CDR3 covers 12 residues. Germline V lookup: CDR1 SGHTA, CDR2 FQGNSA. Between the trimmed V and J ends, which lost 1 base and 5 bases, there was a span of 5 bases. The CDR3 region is CASSLVSETQYF. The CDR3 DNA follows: TGTGCCAGCAGCTTAGTGAGCGAGACCCAGTACTTC. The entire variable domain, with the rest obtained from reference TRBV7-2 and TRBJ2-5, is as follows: GAGVSQSPSNKVTEKGKDVELRCDPISGHTALYWYRQSLGQGLEFLIYFQGNSAPDKSGLPSDRFSAERTGGSVSTLTIQRTQQEDSAVYLCASSLVSETQYFGPGTRLLVL.

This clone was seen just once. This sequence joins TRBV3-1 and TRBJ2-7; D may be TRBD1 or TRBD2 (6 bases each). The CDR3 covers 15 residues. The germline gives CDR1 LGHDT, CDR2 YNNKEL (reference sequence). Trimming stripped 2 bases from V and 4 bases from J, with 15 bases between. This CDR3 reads CASSQRNEGGYEQYF. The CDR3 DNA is TGTGCCAGCAGCCAAAGGAACGAGGGGGGATACGAGCAGTACTTC.

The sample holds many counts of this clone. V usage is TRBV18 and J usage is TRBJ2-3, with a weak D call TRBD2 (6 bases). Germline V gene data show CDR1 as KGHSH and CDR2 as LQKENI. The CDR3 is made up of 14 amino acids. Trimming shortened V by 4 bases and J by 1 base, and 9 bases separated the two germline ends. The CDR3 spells CASSQGEGTDTQYF. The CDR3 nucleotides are TGTGCCAGCTCACAAGGGGAGGGCACAGATACGCAGTATTTT.

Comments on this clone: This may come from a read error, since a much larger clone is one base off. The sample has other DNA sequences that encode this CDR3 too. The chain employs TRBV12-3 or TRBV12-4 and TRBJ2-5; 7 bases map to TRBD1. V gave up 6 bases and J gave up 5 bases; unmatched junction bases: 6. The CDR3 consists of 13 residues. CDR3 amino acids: CASRRGRQETQYF. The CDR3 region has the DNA TGTGCCAGCAGAAGGGGGCGACAGGAGACCCAGTACTTC.